These 2 T cell receptor beta chains were sequenced from one sample in a study of cytomegalovirus exposure and HLA in healthy donors. With 60 Vbeta and 13 Jbeta primers, the PCR was carried out. Measured with immunoSEQ multiplex PCR; TCRdb has only the in-frame clones, and not every one. The table records 150,000 to 200,000 clones, 75% to 80% of them present only once. Sequenced sample: PBMCs. These receptors were obtained from a woman between 45 and 65 years old in good health and CMV-seropositive.

This rearrangement joins TRBV5-4 to TRBJ2-7, with a tentative D call TRBD1 (5 bases). There are 14 residues in the CDR3. The V end lost 1 base, the J end lost 0 bases, and 8 bases lay between the germline ends. In germline, CDR1 is SGHNT, CDR2 YYREEE (reference sequence). The CDR3 spells CASSLQGPSYEQYF. The CDR3, as DNA: TGTGCCAGCAGCTTGCAGGGCCCCTCCTACGAGCAGTACTTC.

The J gene is TRBJ2-2, the V gene TRBV5-4; no firm D call. Germline V gene sequence: CDR1 SGHNT, CDR2 YYREEE (reference sequence). The CDR3 is 14 residues long. V was clipped by 0 bases and J by 3 bases, with 6 bases between them. This CDR3 is CASSLGLDTGELFF. In DNA form, the CDR3 reads TGTGCCAGCAGCTTGGGACTGGACACCGGGGAGCTGTTTTTT. Combining the CDR3 with reference TRBV5-4 and TRBJ2-2 gives the whole variable domain ETGVTQSPTHLIKTRGQQVTLRCSSQSGHNTVSWYQQALGQGPQFIFQYYREEENGRGNFPPRFSGLQFPNYSSELNVNALELDDSALYLCASSLGLDTGELFFGEGSRLTVL.